The T cell receptor beta chain under discussion was sequenced for a study of blood T cells in healthy people across ages. Concerning this clonotype: What it binds is unknown.

The authors ran a second PCR of 7 to 11 cycles using a sample-barcoded 5' primer and a J-beta primer mix. In TCRdb, the 5' RACE reads were re-called with MiXCR into one record per CDR3 protein. The sample comprises 980,000 or so distinct CDR3 sequences, around 48% of which are singletons, and under 15% rests with the top ten. Regarding the study as a whole: Both naive CD4+ cell counts and diversity were greater in long-lived donors than in aged donors.

V shed 2 bases and J shed 4 bases, with 11 bases lying between them. The CDR3 covers 14 residues. Looked up from germline, CDR1 is LGHDT and CDR2 is YNNKEL (reference sequence). Per sample, at least 6 micrograms of total RNA were extracted. Sequenced sample: blood. This chain connects TRBV3-1 to TRBJ1-1, with D tentatively TRBD1 (6 bases). The source is a man aged 25-45 years in good health. DNA of the CDR3: TGTGCCAGCAGCCAAAGGGGGGCGCGCACTGAAGCTTTCTTT. Its protein is CASSQRGARTEAFF. The entire variable domain, with the rest obtained from reference TRBV3-1 and TRBJ1-1, is as follows: DTAVSQTPKYLVTQMGNDKSIKCEQNLGHDTMYWYKQDSKKFLKIMFSYNNKELIINETVPNRFSPKSPDKAHLNLHINSLELGDSAVYFCASSQRGARTEAFFGQGTRLTVV.